The rows below give T cell receptor beta chains drawn from one sample of a study of CD8+ T cells in alopecia areata. Repertoires were generated with immunoSEQ multiplex PCR, while TCRdb's copy carries only in-frame clones and drops some. The table shows 100,000 to 150,000 clones, with roughly 55% occurring only once. Source: CD4+ T cells sorted from blood, taken at week 4, from a patient treated with tofacitinib. The receptors shown here come from a human donor with alopecia areata. The CDR3 runs from the conserved cysteine through the conserved F or W.

j_gene,len,v_gene,CDR3aa
TRBJ2-4,11,TRBV2,CASKFLDREYF
TRBJ2-7,13,TRBV30,CATSFGTVDEQYF
TRBJ2-7,17,TRBV7-2,CASSPWSTGTRSYEQYF
TRBJ2-7,14,TRBV29-1,CSVHGASNSYEQYF
TRBJ2-3,11,TRBV6-5,CASSRAGTQYF
TRBJ1-2,15,TRBV28,CASSSAPQVGHGYTF
TRBJ2-7,12,TRBV29-1,CSVESTANEQYF
TRBJ2-1,14,TRBV19,CASSITDSYNEQFF
TRBJ2-1,14,TRBV29-1,CSAGRGASYNEQFF
TRBJ2-1,11,TRBV19,CASSIQGFQFF
TRBJ2-3,14,TRBV11-2,CASSLARETDTQYF
TRBJ2-3,17,TRBV7-8,CASSFNPGLGIMDTQYF
TRBJ2-5,11,TRBV29-1,CSVRGAETQYF
TRBJ2-1,14,TRBV15,CATRTGISYNEQFF
TRBJ2-2,15,TRBV10-3,CAIKSFISEGSELFF
TRBJ2-1,14,TRBV30,CAWSERLALAEQFF
TRBJ2-4,12,TRBV6-1,CASSEQGNIQYF
TRBJ2-2,12,TRBV29-1,CSAVGGAGELFF
TRBJ2-1,14,TRBV27,CASSFGRRDNEQFF
TRBJ2-5,13,TRBV10-3,CAITRGLGETQYF
TRBJ2-1,14,TRBV30,CAWSGASANNEQFF
TRBJ2-1,16,TRBV5-4,CASSLGSSWEGGEQFF
TRBJ2-1,15,TRBV4-2,CASSQDQGQNNEQFF
TRBJ2-5,13,TRBV2,CASSDFGQETQYF
TRBJ2-5,14,TRBV6-5,CASSYSTGKGAQYF
TRBJ1-2,15,TRBV9,CASSGDRGMDYGYTF